Presented here are 22 T cell receptor beta chains from one specimen sequenced in a study of blood T cell repertoires in COVID-19. TCRdb's copy holds only in-frame clones and misses some; the assay was immunoSEQ multiplex PCR. The sample contains around 50,000 clones, more than 85% of which appear only once. The source material was peripheral blood. These receptor sequences come from a man aged 60-69 years with COVID-19, enrolled during active disease.

The gene calls are TRBV10-3 and TRBJ2-1; 13 nucleotides align to TRBD2. Looked up from germline, CDR1 is ENHRY and CDR2 is SYGVKD. There are 14 residues in the CDR3. The V segment lost 7 bases and the J segment 5 bases; nucleotides outside the gene matches: 2. The CDR3 DNA follows: TGTGCCATCAAGGGGACTAGCGGGGACAATGAGCAGTTCTTC. The encoded protein is CAIKGTSGDNEQFF.

The gene calls are TRBV7-2 and TRBJ2-6, with D maybe TRBD2 (5 bases). The length of the CDR3 is 15 residues. The ends were cut back, 3 bases at V and 4 bases at J, with 10 bases in the middle. Per the germline V gene, CDR1 is SGHTA and CDR2 is FQGNSA. In DNA, the CDR3 is TGTGCCAGCAGCTTTCGAGGGTCCGGGGCCAACGTCCTGACTTTC. It is translated as CASSFRGSGANVLTF.

J is TRBJ2-1 and V is TRBV5-1; D is possibly TRBD1 (5 bases). The ends were cut back, 6 bases at V and 5 bases at J, with 18 bases in the middle. This CDR3 comprises 15 residues. Germline V gene sequence: CDR1 SGHRS, CDR2 YFSETQ. The CDR3 DNA is TGCGCCAGCATTGTTAGTTCAGGGCCCGACAATGAGCAGTTCTTC. Translation: CASIVSSGPDNEQFF.

This clone was seen once. The chain has TRBV7-9 and TRBJ2-3; no firm D call. Germline CDR1 is SEHNR and CDR2 is FQNEAQ (reference sequence). This CDR3 region has 12 residues. Between the trimmed V and J ends, which lost 5 bases and 4 bases, there was a span of 7 bases. The CDR3 DNA follows: TGTGCCAGCAGCCCCACTGCAGATACGCAGTATTTT. It encodes CASSPTADTQYF.

This clone is a singleton in its sample. The gene calls are TRBV2 and TRBJ1-6; possibly TRBD1 for D (5 bases). V was pared by 3 bases and J by 4 bases, with 10 bases between. The CDR3 runs 15 residues. CDR1 and CDR2 (germline): SNHLY, FYNNEI. Here the CDR3 DNA reads TGTGCCAGCAGTGAGGGGCGGGGTTATAATTCACCCCTCCACTTT. As protein: CASSEGRGYNSPLHF.

The CDR3 nucleotides are TGTGCCAGCACCCAAATCTGGGCAGGGGGGAATTCACCCCTCCACTTT. As protein: CASTQIWAGGNSPLHF. This chain joins TRBV2 and TRBJ1-6; 7 bases align to TRBD1. The CDR3 is made up of 16 amino acids. V dropped 7 bases and J dropped 7; count of bases not matched to a gene: 13. Germline CDR1 SNHLY, CDR2 FYNNEI.

The J gene is TRBJ1-4, the V gene TRBV4-1; TRBD1 is a possible D gene (5 bases). Germline V gene lookup returns CDR1 MGHRA and CDR2 YSYEKL. This CDR3 contains 16 residues. Trimming removed 1 base at V and 3 bases at J, with 12 bases between. For the CDR3, the DNA is TGCGCCAGCAGCCAAGGCCGGGCGGGGGCTAATGAAAAACTGTTTTTT. Protein product: CASSQGRAGANEKLFF.

This sequence joins TRBV4-3 and TRBJ2-7; TRBD2 matches 9 bases. CDR3 length equals 17 residues. Unmatched junction bases numbered 7, after V lost 0 bases and J lost 1 base. CDR1 is LGHNA, CDR2 YSLEER, per germline. CDR3 residues: CASSQDYVAGESYEQYF. In nucleotides, the CDR3 is TGCGCCAGCAGCCAAGATTACGTAGCGGGGGAGTCCTACGAGCAGTACTTC.

The V call is TRBV5-1, the J call TRBJ1-5; a weak D match, TRBD1 (5 bases). Germline V gene sequence: CDR1 SGHRS, CDR2 YFSETQ. Between the trimmed V and J ends, which lost 0 bases and 2 bases, there was a span of 6 bases. There are 14 residues in the CDR3. CDR3 protein: CASSLGGGNQPQHF. CDR3 nucleotide sequence: TGCGCCAGCAGCTTGGGGGGCGGCAATCAGCCCCAGCATTTT.

Here the CDR3 DNA reads TGTGCCAGCGGGCCATACAATCAGCCCCAGCATTTT. Protein sequence: CASGPYNQPQHF. This chain uses TRBV5-8 with TRBJ1-5, with D unresolved. V was pared by 7 bases and J by 3 bases, with 8 bases between. Per the germline V gene, CDR1 is SGHTS and CDR2 is YDEGEE. CDR3 length: 12 residues.

In DNA, the CDR3 is TGTGCCAGCAGCCAAGGCGGGACAGGGGGTGAGCCCCAGCATTTT. Translation gives CASSQGGTGGEPQHF. The chain joins TRBV3-1 (or the pseudogene TRBV3-2) to TRBJ1-5, with 11 bases lining up with TRBD1. J lost 8 bases, V lost 1 base, and 4 bases had no gene match. Germline CDR1 reads LGHDT; CDR2 reads YNNKEL (reference sequence). This CDR3 has 15 residues.

For the CDR3, the DNA is TGTGCCAGCAGCCTCGTCGTCGGCTCCTACAATGAGCAGTTCTTC. Its protein product is CASSLVVGSYNEQFF. This rearrangement joins TRBV9 to TRBJ2-1, with D uncertain. The length of the CDR3 is 15 residues. Trimming removed 4 bases from V and 0 bases from J, with 11 bases in between. Germline V gene data show CDR1 as SGDLS and CDR2 as YYNGEE.

V and J are TRBV27 and TRBJ2-3, with 8 bases matching TRBD1. The germline V gene has CDR1 MNHEY and CDR2 SMNVEV (reference sequence). The CDR3 extends over 15 amino acids. Trimming cost V 2 bases and J 5 bases; bases outside gene matches: 6. For the CDR3, the DNA is TGTGCCAGCAGTTTAATGGTCGGGACAGGAGATACGCAGTATTTT. It encodes CASSLMVGTGDTQYF.

The V call is TRBV7-2, the J call TRBJ2-1; 14 bases line up with TRBD2. Germline values: CDR1 SGHTA, CDR2 FQGNSA. Trimming removed 4 bases from V and 7 bases from J; junction bases left unmatched: 6. The CDR3 contains 16 residues. The chain's CDR3 is CASSSGLAGGWNEQFF. The CDR3, as DNA: TGTGCCAGCAGCTCCGGACTAGCGGGAGGTTGGAATGAGCAGTTCTTC.

The V gene is TRBV21-1, the J gene TRBJ2-4; TRBD2 is taken as the D call from the table, unchecked against the DNA. TRBV21-1 is noted as a pseudogene. The CDR3 spans 18 residues. CDR3: CASSKGREGRIAKNIQYF. The CDR3 nucleotides are TGTGCCAGCAGCAAAGGCAGGGAGGGACGCATAGCCAAAAACATTCAGTACTTC.

This CDR3 is CSVGPSEEMTQYF. The CDR3 nucleotides are TGCAGCGTTGGACCTTCTGAGGAGATGACGCAGTATTTT. The chain carries TRBV29-1 and TRBJ2-3; the D is unclear. CDR3 size: 13 residues. Germline CDR1 reads SQVTM; CDR2 reads ANQGSEA. V was pared by 4 bases and J by 9 bases, with 17 bases between.

This clone is a singleton in its sample. The V call is TRBV4-2, the J call TRBJ1-2; a possible D gene is TRBD1 (5 bases). The CDR3 extends over 16 amino acids. CDR1 is LGHNA, CDR2 YNFKEQ, per germline. With 0 bases removed from V and 2 bases from J, the gap between germline ends came to 13 bases. In DNA form, the CDR3 reads TGTGCCAGCAGCCAAGAGGGTGAGGGGAGGAACTATGGCTACACCTTC. It encodes CASSQEGEGRNYGYTF.

The rearrangement joins TRBV27 to TRBJ2-1; 7 nucleotides line up with TRBD1. This CDR3 comprises 15 residues. V was clipped by 4 bases and J by 7 bases; unmatched bases: 10. Germline-derived CDR1 and CDR2 are MNHEY and SMNVEV (reference sequence). This CDR3 reads CASSSDRFIMNEQFF. CDR3 sequence (DNA): TGTGCCAGCAGTTCGGACAGGTTCATAATGAATGAGCAGTTCTTC.

This clone was recorded only once. This chain joins TRBV2 and TRBJ1-2, with 10 bases aligning to TRBD1. The CDR3 is 14 amino acids. The V and J ends lost 5 bases and 6 bases, in that order; junction bases with no gene match: 6. CDR1 SNHLY and CDR2 FYNNEI come from the germline V gene. The CDR3 loop reads CASSLGTGVHGYTF. The CDR3, as DNA: TGTGCCAGCAGTCTAGGGACAGGGGTTCATGGCTACACCTTC.

The chain links TRBV7-2 to TRBJ1-4, with 7 bases aligning to TRBD1. The CDR3 has 13 residues. The V segment lost 6 bases and the J segment 6 bases; nucleotides outside the gene matches: 4. CDR1 and CDR2 (germline): SGHTA, FQGNSA. CDR3 region: CASSAGQYEKLFF. For the CDR3, the DNA is TGTGCCAGCAGTGCGGGACAGTATGAAAAACTGTTTTTT.

The chain is built from TRBV28 and TRBJ1-1, with D perhaps matching TRBD1 (5 bases). The germline V and J ends were trimmed by 7 bases and 1 base, with 13 bases remaining between them. This CDR3 comprises 14 residues. Germline V CDR1 and CDR2: MDHEN, SYDVKM. This chain's CDR3 is CASTSGGENTEAFF. The CDR3 DNA is TGTGCCAGCACCTCGGGAGGGGAGAACACTGAAGCTTTCTTT.

V gene TRBV7-9 combines with J gene TRBJ2-7; 8 positions agree with TRBD2. J gave up 4 bases and V 5 bases, and 7 bases lay outside the gene matches. Germline CDR1 reads SEHNR; CDR2 reads FQNEAQ (reference sequence). This CDR3 has 14 residues. The CDR3 sequence is CASSLREGHYEQYF. The CDR3 nucleotides read TGTGCCAGCAGCCTCCGGGAGGGCCATTACGAGCAGTACTTC. Drawing the rest from reference TRBV7-9 and TRBJ2-7, the complete variable domain is DTGVSQNPRHKITKRGQNVTFRCDPISEHNRLYWYRQTLGQGPEFLTYFQNEAQLEKSRLLSDRFSAERPKGSFSTLEIQRTEQGDSAMYLCASSLREGHYEQYFGPGTRLTVT.